These 26 T cell receptor beta chains share one sample of origin, sequenced in a study of blood T cell repertoires in COVID-19. Method: immunoSEQ multiplex PCR; TCRdb's copy keeps in-frame clones and lacks some. This table has about 67,000 clones, 70% to 90% appearing once. The sequenced sample consisted of peripheral blood. The receptor set was obtained from a woman aged 80 or older with acute or convalescent COVID-19.

The chain has TRBV3-1 (or the pseudogene TRBV3-2) and TRBJ2-2; TRBD2 aligns across 13 bases. Trimming at V came to 0 bases and at J to 1 base, leaving 5 bases not matched to a gene. This CDR3 contains 19 residues. Germline V gives CDR1 LGHDT, CDR2 YNNKEL (reference sequence). CDR3 sequence reads: CASSQELRLAGGNTGELFF. DNA of the CDR3: TGTGCCAGCAGCCAAGAACTAAGACTAGCGGGAGGGAACACCGGGGAGCTGTTTTTT.

CDR3 loop: CASRSGPGQPQHF. In DNA form, the CDR3 reads TGTGCCAGCAGGTCAGGGCCTGGTCAGCCCCAGCATTTT. The chain joins TRBV12-3 or TRBV12-4 to TRBJ1-5, with D tentatively TRBD1 (5 bases). Between the trimmed V and J ends, which lost 6 bases and 6 bases, there was a span of 12 bases. The CDR3 runs 13 residues.

For the CDR3, the DNA is TGTGCCAGCATTACAGGGGATTGGGGGGTCAACACCGGGGAGCTGTTTTTT. This sequence encodes CASITGDWGVNTGELFF. This chain connects TRBV28 to TRBJ2-2; a possible D gene is TRBD1 (7 bases). This CDR3 comprises 17 residues. The germline V gene has CDR1 MDHEN and CDR2 SYDVKM. Trimming took 7 bases from V and 2 from J, leaving 20 bases between them.

The gene calls are TRBV28 and TRBJ1-3, with D uncertain. The CDR3 runs to 13 residues. The germline CDR1 and CDR2 sequences are MDHEN and SYDVKM. Trimming stripped 6 bases from V and 5 bases from J, with 11 bases between. DNA for the CDR3: TGTGCCAGCAGCCCCGAGGGCCGAAACACCATATATTTT. It yields the protein CASSPEGRNTIYF. Using reference TRBV28 and TRBJ1-3 for the parts outside the CDR3, the full variable domain is DVKVTQSSRYLVKRTGEKVFLECVQDMDHENMFWYRQDPGLGLRLIYFSYDVKMKEKGDIPEGYSVSREKKERFSLILESASTNQTSMYLCASSPEGRNTIYFGEGSWLTVV.

CDR3 amino acids: CSVESGTGEGTIYF. DNA of the CDR3: TGCAGCGTTGAGTCCGGGACAGGGGAAGGGACCATATATTTT. The chain employs TRBV29-1 and TRBJ1-3, with 10 nucleotides matching TRBD1. From germline, CDR1 is SQVTM and CDR2 ANQGSEA. Trimming cost V 3 bases and J 10 bases; bases outside gene matches: 9. This CDR3 region has 14 residues. The whole variable domain, remainder taken from reference TRBV29-1 and TRBJ1-3, is SAVISQKPSRDICQRGTSLTIQCQVDSQVTMMFWYRQQPGQSLTLIATANQGSEATYESGFVIDKFPISRPNLTFSTLTVSNMSPEDSSIYLCSVESGTGEGTIYFGEGSWLTVV.

This chain links TRBV29-1 with TRBJ1-1, with 7 nucleotides matching TRBD1. The CDR3 totals 15 residues. The V gene end was trimmed by 4 bases and the J gene end by 0 bases; junction bases not matched to a gene: 8. Germline V gene data show CDR1 as SQVTM and CDR2 as ANQGSEA. The CDR3 DNA follows: TGCAGCGTTGTTCCGGGACAGCCCATGAACACTGAAGCTTTCTTT. It encodes CSVVPGQPMNTEAFF. The entire variable domain, with the rest obtained from reference TRBV29-1 and TRBJ1-1, is as follows: SAVISQKPSRDICQRGTSLTIQCQVDSQVTMMFWYRQQPGQSLTLIATANQGSEATYESGFVIDKFPISRPNLTFSTLTVSNMSPEDSSIYLCSVVPGQPMNTEAFFGQGTRLTVV.

The chain joins TRBV12-3 or TRBV12-4 to TRBJ1-5; possible D gene TRBD1, 5 bases. CDR3 length: 13 amino acids. V gave up 5 bases and J gave up 4 bases, with 9 bases separating them. CDR3 sequence: CASSLGANQPQHF. DNA of the CDR3: TGTGCCAGCAGTCTAGGGGCGAATCAGCCCCAGCATTTT.

The chain couples TRBV19 to TRBJ1-2; no clear D. CDR3 size: 12 residues. V was shortened by 4 bases and J by 7 bases, with 10 bases between the two germline ends. Germline CDR1 and CDR2: LNHDA and SQIVND (reference sequence). The CDR3 region has the DNA TGTGCCAGTAGTAACAGAGTGGGTGGCTACACCTTC. Amino acid sequence: CASSNRVGGYTF.

V is TRBV3-1 (or the pseudogene TRBV3-2) and J is TRBJ2-2, with D tentatively TRBD2 (7 bases). Germline V gene lookup returns CDR1 LGHDT and CDR2 YNNKEL (reference sequence). Between the trimmed V and J ends, which lost 1 base and 7 bases, there was a span of 13 bases. CDR3 length: 15 amino acids. CDR3 loop: CASSQGAGAIGELFF. For the CDR3, the DNA is TGTGCCAGCAGCCAAGGGGCGGGGGCCATCGGGGAGCTGTTTTTT.

This clone was counted a single time. The rearrangement uses TRBV19 and TRBJ1-1; 7 bases map to TRBD1. V was pared by 3 bases and J by 1 base, with 5 bases of the junction left unmatched. The CDR3 is 15 amino acids. From germline, CDR1 is LNHDA and CDR2 SQIVND (reference sequence). For the CDR3, the DNA is TGTGCCAGTAGTATGGGACAGATTCAGAACACTGAAGCTTTCTTT. Protein product: CASSMGQIQNTEAFF. Based on the CDR3 plus reference TRBV19 and TRBJ1-1, the full variable domain is DGGITQSPKYLFRKEGQNVTLSCEQNLNHDAMYWYRQDPGQGLRLIYYSQIVNDFQKGDIAEGYSVSREKKESFPLTVTSAQKNPTAFYLCASSMGQIQNTEAFFGQGTRLTVV.

This clone was counted a few times. J is TRBJ2-7 and V is TRBV2; D not certain. With 8 bases removed from V and 0 bases from J, the gap between germline ends came to 11 bases. CDR1 is SNHLY, CDR2 FYNNEI, per germline. The CDR3 contains 13 residues. The CDR3 bases are TGTGCCAGCGGTCGTGAGAGCTCCTACGAGCAGTACTTC. Protein: CASGRESSYEQYF.

V usage is TRBV25-1 and J usage is TRBJ2-7; 7 nucleotides match TRBD1. This CDR3 has 12 residues. Looked up from germline, CDR1 is MGHDK and CDR2 is SYGVNS. Trimming took 4 bases from V and 3 from J; bases not matched to a gene: 0. In DNA form, the CDR3 reads TGTGCCAGCAGTGGACAGGGCTACGAGCAGTACTTC. Translation gives CASSGQGYEQYF.

This chain uses TRBV6-6 with TRBJ2-5; 7 positions agree with TRBD2. Germline CDR1 reads MNHNY; CDR2 reads SVGAGI (reference sequence). The junction had 8 bases not matched to a gene; V was cut back by 6 bases and J by 4 bases. The CDR3 spans 14 residues. As DNA, the CDR3 is TGTGCCAGCAGCCGCGGCGGGGGAGGAGAGACCCAGTACTTC. As protein: CASSRGGGGETQYF.

V and J are TRBV19 and TRBJ1-2, with a possible D match to TRBD1 (6 bases). Trimming took off 3 bases at V and 4 bases at J, with 15 bases between the two ends. In germline, CDR1 is LNHDA, CDR2 SQIVND (reference sequence). The CDR3 has 15 residues. The CDR3, as DNA: TGTGCCAGTAGTATTGGGACATCTGCGATCTATGGCTACACCTTC. Amino acid sequence: CASSIGTSAIYGYTF.

J is TRBJ2-1 and V is TRBV2; 12 bases map to TRBD2. J was trimmed by 9 bases and V by 5 bases; bases with no gene match: 11. The CDR3 is 16 amino acids. Germline V gene lookup returns CDR1 SNHLY and CDR2 FYNNEI. CDR3 loop: CASSSELAGGRSEQFF. The CDR3 DNA reads as TGTGCCAGCAGTTCCGAACTAGCGGGAGGCCGGAGTGAGCAGTTCTTC.

The V call is TRBV5-4, the J call TRBJ1-2; the D gene is possibly TRBD1 (6 bases). CDR3 length equals 15 residues. Germline lookup yields CDR1 SGHNT and CDR2 YYREEE (reference sequence). Trimming cost V 3 bases and J 12 bases, with 24 bases left between them. The CDR3 spells CASSSGTGPSRGNTF. The CDR3 DNA follows: TGTGCCAGCAGCTCGGGAACCGGGCCCTCCAGGGGAAACACCTTC.

The CDR3 loop is CASSPRSRGAFF. CDR3 DNA sequence: TGTGCCAGCAGCCCCCGATCCCGGGGGGCTTTCTTT. The chain joins TRBV6-5 to TRBJ1-1; D may be TRBD1 (5 bases). Germline V gene lookup returns CDR1 MNHEY and CDR2 SVGAGI. Trimming left V 6 bases short and J 11 bases short, with 16 bases between. This CDR3 has 12 amino acids.

This chain links TRBV7-2 with TRBJ1-4; tentatively, D is TRBD1 (6 bases). The CDR3 contains 15 residues. Germline-derived CDR1 and CDR2 are SGHTA and FQGNSA. V was shortened by 5 bases and J by 2 bases, with 12 bases between the two germline ends. CDR3: CASSPGGATNEKLFF. The CDR3 nucleotides are TGTGCCAGCAGCCCGGGGGGGGCGACTAATGAAAAACTGTTTTTT.

This chain joins TRBV20-1 and TRBJ2-1; D unclear. The CDR3 loop spans 10 amino acids. V lost 6 bases and J lost 6, with 6 bases in between. CDR1 is DFQATT, CDR2 SNEGSKA, per germline (reference sequence). CDR3 loop: CSAALNEQFF. In DNA, the CDR3 is TGCAGTGCCGCACTCAATGAGCAGTTCTTC.

The chain recombines TRBV3-1 (or the pseudogene TRBV3-2) with TRBJ1-5; D is undetermined. Germline lookup yields CDR1 LGHDT and CDR2 YNNKEL (reference sequence). The ends were cut back, 0 bases at V and 2 bases at J, with 5 bases in the middle. The CDR3 totals 14 residues. CDR3 bases: TGTGCCAGCAGCCAAGACCCTGGCAATCAGCCCCAGCATTTT. As protein: CASSQDPGNQPQHF.

The genes are TRBV19 and TRBJ1-4; unclear D gene. The length of the CDR3 is 14 residues. The V end lost 5 bases, the J end lost 3 bases, and 10 bases lay between the germline ends. Per the germline V gene, CDR1 is LNHDA and CDR2 is SQIVND (reference sequence). The CDR3 sequence is CASSYRGSNEKLFF. DNA of the CDR3: TGTGCCAGTAGTTATCGAGGCTCTAATGAAAAACTGTTTTTT.

This chain uses TRBV7-2 with TRBJ2-5, with D possibly being TRBD1 (5 bases). CDR3 size: 16 residues. The V gene's germline CDR1 is SGHTA and CDR2 FQGNSA. The V gene lost 2 bases and the J gene lost 4 bases, with 17 bases spanning the gap. CDR3 loop: CASSLWATRQGETQYF. Written as DNA, the CDR3 is TGTGCCAGCAGCTTATGGGCAACTCGGCAGGGAGAGACCCAGTACTTC.

This chain links TRBV5-5 with TRBJ2-7; perhaps TRBD2 as D (5 bases). Trimming removed 1 base at V and 7 bases at J, with 9 bases between. The CDR3 spans 12 residues. Germline V gene lookup returns CDR1 SGHKS and CDR2 YYEKEE (reference sequence). Here the CDR3 reads CASSLWEREQYF. In DNA form, the CDR3 reads TGTGCCAGCAGCTTGTGGGAGCGTGAGCAGTACTTC.

This chain joins TRBV5-1 and TRBJ1-2; TRBD1 is a possible D gene (6 bases). The CDR3 loop spans 14 amino acids. CDR1 is SGHRS, CDR2 YFSETQ, per germline. V lost 2 bases, J lost 2 bases, and 10 bases lay in between. CDR3 amino acids: CASSLEGQNYGYTF. The CDR3 DNA reads as TGCGCCAGCAGCTTAGAAGGACAGAACTATGGCTACACCTTC.

CDR3 loop: CATSGKGQGNQPQHF. The CDR3 coding sequence is TGTGCCACCAGTGGGAAGGGACAGGGAAATCAGCCCCAGCATTTT. The genes are TRBV24-1 and TRBJ1-5; 9 nucleotides line up with TRBD1. This CDR3 is 15 amino acids long. J was trimmed by 4 bases and V by 5 bases; bases with no gene match: 5. CDR1 KGHDR and CDR2 SFDVKD come from the germline V gene.

The rearrangement uses TRBV27 and TRBJ1-2; D gene uncertain. The CDR3 runs 12 residues. CDR1 is MNHEY and CDR2 is SMNVEV in the germline V gene (reference sequence). V was pared by 2 bases and J by 4 bases, with 5 bases between. The CDR3 sequence: CASSLAGYGYTF. DNA for the CDR3: TGTGCCAGCAGTTTAGCAGGCTATGGCTACACCTTC.